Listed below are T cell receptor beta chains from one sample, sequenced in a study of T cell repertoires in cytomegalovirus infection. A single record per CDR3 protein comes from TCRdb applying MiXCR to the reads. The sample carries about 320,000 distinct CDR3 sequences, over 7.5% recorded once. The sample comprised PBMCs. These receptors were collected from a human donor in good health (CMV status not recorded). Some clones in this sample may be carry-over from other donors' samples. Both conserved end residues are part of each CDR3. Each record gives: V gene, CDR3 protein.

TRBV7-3,CASSLTGRSNTEAFF
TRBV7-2,CASSVTGSVTEAFF
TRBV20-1,CSARDFSGSSYEQYF
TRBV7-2,CASSPSGDRLLPQHF
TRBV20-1,CSARVWTGDGYTF
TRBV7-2,CASRGDSSYEQYF
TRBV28,CASSFRTALAKNIQYF
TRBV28,CASSPFYEQYF
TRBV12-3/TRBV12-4,CASSLPSANTQYF
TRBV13,CASSDVAGASYEQYF
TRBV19,CASSIGAPSNQPQHF
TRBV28,CASIFLAGDTEAFF
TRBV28,CASSVAGEVNEQFF
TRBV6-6,CASSYSNIYEQYF
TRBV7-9,CASSLAAGGARETQYF
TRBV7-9,CASSLPWAEQYF
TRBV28,CASRQGWGEQYF
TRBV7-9,CASSPHARDLRSPLHF
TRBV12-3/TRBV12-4,CASTGGAAYGYTF
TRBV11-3,CASSQRTSPNNEQFF
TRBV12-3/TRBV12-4,CASSFGGTTGELFF
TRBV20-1,CSASQGTYTEAFF
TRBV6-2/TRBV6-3,CATATIAGNTEAFF
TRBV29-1,CSGGTSGGVDTQYF
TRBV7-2,CASSQSSAVPYEQYF
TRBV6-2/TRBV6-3,CASSQSAGGSYEQYF
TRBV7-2,CASSLRDGASEAFF
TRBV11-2,CASDGADTQYF
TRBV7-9,CASSQTVTGQPQHF
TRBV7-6,CASSLVLAGAGLDTDTQYF
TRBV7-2,CASSRLAGSYNEQFF
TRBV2,CASWRGQGKEKLFF
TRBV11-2,CASSHGQGHHF
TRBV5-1,CASSLHSAQSSGANVLTF
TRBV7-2,CASSLTGGRQETQYF
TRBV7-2,CASNLRPGQTYGYTF
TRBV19,CASKDVPNQPQHF
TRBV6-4,CASSVETAGNEQFF
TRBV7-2,CASTQRGSAGVVDTQYF
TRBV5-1,CASSLAAGETEAFF
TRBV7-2,CASSSRTVVRETQYF
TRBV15,CATSSRSGGPYEQYF
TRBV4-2,CASSQESGGELFF
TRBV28,CASSALQGAAGQPQHF
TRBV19,CASSNGLGEQFF
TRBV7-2,CASSWDRANNEQFF
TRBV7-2,CASSSRGTGNEQFF
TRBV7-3,CASSLTRSGRYNEQFF
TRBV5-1,CASSLGQWNTEAFF